A few counts support the clone carrying this T cell receptor (beta chain). Its antigen is as yet unknown. Constant-segment primers and 5'RACE yielded cDNA libraries for TCR alpha and TCR beta, each carrying sample barcodes and UMIs. Using its own MiXCR run on the 5' RACE reads, TCRdb lists one record per CDR3 protein. The sample yields 450,000 to 700,000 distinct CDR3 sequences, around 17% seen once. This sample is drawn from a study of T-cell memory formation after mild COVID-19. The length of the CDR3 is 16 residues. Trimming stripped 2 bases from V and 0 bases from J, with 11 bases between. Whole-study findings and limits: Largely, contracting CD4+ clones fell within CM and EM, and contracting CD8+ clones within EMRA. Prior to infection, memory already included some responding clones, suggesting cross-reactive memory joined. CD4/CD8 balance characterized clones contracting day 15 to 85, and CD4+ skew characterized later expanders.

This chain uses TRBV12-3 or TRBV12-4 with TRBJ2-1; D might be TRBD2 (6 bases). This clonotype was obtained from an adult woman who had mild COVID-19 (a few samples of this study predate the infection). Cell type and time point are not known. Sequencing input: PBMCs or a T cell subset sorted from them (not recorded which). The CDR3 is CASSLSTGASYNEQFF. CDR3 nucleotides: TGTGCCAGCAGTTTATCCACGGGAGCCTCCTACAATGAGCAGTTCTTC.